This T cell receptor (beta chain) emerged from a study of CXCR3-negative and CXCR3-positive naive CD8 T cells. In the study overall: Roughly 1.5 +/- 0.3 million TRB reads came from each library, giving about 150 million in total.

This CDR3 is built from 16 residues. The germline gives CDR1 MNHEY, CDR2 SVGEGT. Study-wide findings and caveats: Memory cells differed in TRBV-TRBJ usage, but naive CXCR3-negative and CXCR3-positive cells had similar usage. Both of the naive subsets showed about the same high diversity, but memory CD8+ cells had much less.

Subsets of CD8+ T cells were each sorted in triplicate at approximately 300,000 cells apiece. Regarding this clonotype: Its antigen is not identified.

UMI-labeled 5' RACE TRB cDNA libraries were prepared from the cells. Reprocessing the 5' RACE reads, TCRdb reports a single entry for every CDR3 protein and omits DNA. The sample table sets out 56,000 or so distinct CDR3 sequences. The V call is TRBV6-2 or TRBV6-3, the J call TRBJ2-1; TCRdb's D call of TRBD1 is untestable without DNA. Sequences were obtained from memory CD8+ T cells from blood. The TCR comes from a human donor in good health. Some clones in this sample may be carry-over from other donors' samples. The CDR3 here is CASSLGQGAYYNEQFF.